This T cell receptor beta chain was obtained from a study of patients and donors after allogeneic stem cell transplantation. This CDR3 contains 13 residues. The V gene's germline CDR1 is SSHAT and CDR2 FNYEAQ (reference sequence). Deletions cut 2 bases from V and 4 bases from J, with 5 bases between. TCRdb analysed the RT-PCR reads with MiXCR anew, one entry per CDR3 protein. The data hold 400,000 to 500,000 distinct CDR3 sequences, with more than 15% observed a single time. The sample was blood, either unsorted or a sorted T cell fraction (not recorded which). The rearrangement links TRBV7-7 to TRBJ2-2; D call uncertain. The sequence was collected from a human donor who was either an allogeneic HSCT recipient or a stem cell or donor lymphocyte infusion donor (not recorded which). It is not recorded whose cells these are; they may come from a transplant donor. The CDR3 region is CASSLFSTGELFF. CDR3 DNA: TGTGCCAGCAGCTTATTTTCCACCGGGGAGCTGTTTTTT.